Shown below are 11 T cell receptor beta chains from a single sample sequenced in a study of blood T cell repertoires in COVID-19 (dated by TCRdb to 2018 to 2021). The library was made by the immunoSEQ multiplex PCR assay. The table was pulled from immuneACCESS by TCRdb, which kept in-frame rearrangements only. Such tables lose some clones; where checked, under half of the loss comes from unresolved V genes, and the rest has no known cause. The sample table holds 300,000 to 350,000 clones, of which approximately 90% were seen once. Clones ranked in the top ten supply roughly 4% of the sample. Sequenced input: peripheral blood. These TCRs come from a woman aged 55-70 years with COVID-19, enrolled during active disease.

Comments on this clone: The sample carries other DNA sequences with the same CDR3. The rearrangement links TRBV29-1 to TRBJ1-2; 7 bases fit TRBD1. The V gene's germline CDR1 is SQVTM and CDR2 ANQGSEA. V lost 4 bases and J lost 2; bases outside the gene matches: 1. The CDR3 spans 12 residues. The CDR3 DNA reads as TGCAGCGTTGGGGGACAGAACTATGGCTACACCTTC. Encoded protein: CSVGGQNYGYTF.

J is TRBJ1-5 and V is TRBV11-3, with D possibly TRBD1 on 5 matching bases. The V end lost 4 bases, the J end lost 0 bases, and 13 bases lay between the germline ends. Germline V gene lookup returns CDR1 SGHNT and CDR2 YENEEA. The CDR3 totals 16 residues. This CDR3 reads CASSCREGNSNQPQHF. CDR3 sequence (DNA): TGTGCCAGCAGCTGCAGGGAAGGGAATAGCAATCAGCCCCAGCATTTT.

This clone was seen a single time. The chain recombines TRBV27 with TRBJ2-2, with a possible D match to TRBD2 (5 bases). The CDR3 consists of 13 residues. Germline V gene sequence: CDR1 MNHEY, CDR2 SMNVEV (reference sequence). The V end lost 2 bases, the J end lost 5 bases, and 6 bases lay between the germline ends. CDR3 nucleotide sequence: TGTGCCAGCAGTTTACGGGGTACCGGGGAGCTGTTTTTT. Encoded protein: CASSLRGTGELFF.

This chain connects TRBV30 to TRBJ1-6; D gene ambiguous. The CDR3 is 14 residues long. The ends were cut back, 3 bases at V and 0 bases at J, with 6 bases in the middle. Germline CDR1 is GTSNPN and CDR2 is SVGIG (reference sequence). CDR3 bases: TGTGCCTGGAGACGCAGCTCCTATAATTCACCCCTCCACTTT. This translates into CAWRRSSYNSPLHF. Based on the CDR3 plus reference TRBV30 and TRBJ1-6, the full variable domain is SQTIHQWPATLVQPVGSPLSLECTVEGTSNPNLYWYRQAAGRGLQLLFYSVGIGQISSEVPQNLSASRPQDRQFILSSKKLLLSDSGFYLCAWRRSSYNSPLHFGNGTRLTVT.

This CDR3 reads CASRPGVAQEPQHF. The CDR3 bases are TGCGCCAGCAGGCCCGGCGTAGCGCAGGAGCCCCAGCATTTT. The chain has TRBV5-1 and TRBJ1-5; D gene unclear. CDR3 length: 14 residues. CDR1 is SGHRS, CDR2 YFSETQ, per germline. Trimming stripped 5 bases from V and 8 bases from J, with 17 bases between.

This clone was seen only once. The V and J genes are TRBV30 and TRBJ1-2; D may be TRBD1 (5 bases). Per the germline V gene, CDR1 is GTSNPN and CDR2 is SVGIG (reference sequence). V was clipped by 3 bases and J by 2 bases, with 13 bases between them. CDR3 length equals 14 residues. Here the CDR3 reads CAWRKAGGNYGYTF. In nucleotides, the CDR3 is TGTGCCTGGAGGAAGGCGGGGGGGAACTATGGCTACACCTTC.

The chain recombines TRBV10-1 with TRBJ1-2, with TRBD1 matching 9 bases. Looked up from germline, CDR1 is WNHNN and CDR2 is SYGVQD (reference sequence). The CDR3 has 17 residues. V trimming: 6 bases; J trimming: 6 bases; junction bases outside the gene matches: 17. The CDR3 bases are TGCGCCAGCAGCGATTGGACAGGGGCCGAGAGGGAAGATGGCTACACCTTC. It yields the protein CASSDWTGAEREDGYTF.

This clone has a handful of counts. The rearrangement uses TRBV12-5 and TRBJ1-2; the D gene is possibly TRBD1 (5 bases). The length of the CDR3 is 13 residues. The V end lost 5 bases, the J end lost 4 bases, and 11 bases lay between the germline ends. Germline V gene sequence: CDR1 LGHNT, CDR2 FRNRAP. The CDR3, as DNA: TGTGCTAGTGGTACCACAGGTTCCTATGGCTACACCTTC. This encodes CASGTTGSYGYTF.

In this sample, this clone turned up a few times. The J gene is TRBJ1-2, the V gene TRBV7-3; TRBD1 agrees at 9 bases. Germline V lookup: CDR1 SGHTA, CDR2 FQGTGA. This CDR3 spans 14 amino acids. V lost 4 bases to trimming and J lost 8 bases; unmatched junction nucleotides: 8. The CDR3 loop is CASSSMGQGRGYTF. CDR3 DNA: TGTGCCAGCAGCTCAATGGGACAGGGAAGAGGCTACACCTTC.

The chain uses TRBV5-1 and TRBJ1-1; D is perhaps TRBD1 (5 bases). CDR1 and CDR2 (germline): SGHRS, YFSETQ. The CDR3 contains 15 residues. Trimming shortened V by 4 bases and J by 3 bases, and 16 bases separated the two germline ends. CDR3 sequence: CASSPGGVQDTEAFF. The CDR3 DNA follows: TGCGCCAGCAGCCCGGGGGGGGTGCAGGACACTGAAGCTTTCTTT.

The rearrangement uses TRBV28 and TRBJ1-1, with TRBD1 identical over 7 bases. The germline V gene encodes CDR1 MDHEN and CDR2 SYDVKM. This CDR3 region has 13 residues. Trimming removed 6 bases from V and 9 bases from J; junction bases left unmatched: 10. The CDR3 DNA follows: TGTGCCAGCAGACCAGGACAGGTCGTACAAGCTTTCTTT. This codes for CASRPGQVVQAFF.